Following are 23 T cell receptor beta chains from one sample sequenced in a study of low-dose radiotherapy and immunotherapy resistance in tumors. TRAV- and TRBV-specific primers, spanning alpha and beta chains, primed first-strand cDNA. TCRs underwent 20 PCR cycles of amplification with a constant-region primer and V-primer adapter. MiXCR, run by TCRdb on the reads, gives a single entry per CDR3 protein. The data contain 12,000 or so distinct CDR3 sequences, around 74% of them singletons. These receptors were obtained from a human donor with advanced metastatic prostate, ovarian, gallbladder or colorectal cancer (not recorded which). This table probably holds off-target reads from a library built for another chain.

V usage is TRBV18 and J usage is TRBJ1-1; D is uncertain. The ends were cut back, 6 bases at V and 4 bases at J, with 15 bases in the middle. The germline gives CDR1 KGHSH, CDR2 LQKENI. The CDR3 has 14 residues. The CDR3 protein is CASSPKFEGTEAFF. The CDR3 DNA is TGTGCCAGCTCTCCCAAGTTTGAAGGCACTGAAGCTTTCTTT.

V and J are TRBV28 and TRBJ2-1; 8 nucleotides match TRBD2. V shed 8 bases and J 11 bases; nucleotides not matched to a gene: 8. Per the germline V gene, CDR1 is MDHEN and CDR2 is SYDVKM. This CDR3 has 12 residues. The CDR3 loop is CASFGSGTKQFF. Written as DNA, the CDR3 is TGTGCCAGCTTTGGTAGCGGGACCAAGCAGTTCTTC.

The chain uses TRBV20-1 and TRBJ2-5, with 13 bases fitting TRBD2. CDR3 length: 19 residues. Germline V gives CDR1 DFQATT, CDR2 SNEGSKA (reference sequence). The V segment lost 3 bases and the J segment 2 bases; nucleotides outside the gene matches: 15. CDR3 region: CSARGLQGLAGSGQETQYF. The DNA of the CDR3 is TGCAGTGCTAGGGGGCTTCAGGGACTAGCGGGATCGGGGCAAGAGACCCAGTACTTC.

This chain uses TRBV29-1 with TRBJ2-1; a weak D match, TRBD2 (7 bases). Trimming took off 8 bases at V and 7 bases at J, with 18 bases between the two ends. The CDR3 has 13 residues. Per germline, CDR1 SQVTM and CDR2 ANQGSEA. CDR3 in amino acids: CSLKRDNGNEQFF. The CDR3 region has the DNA TGCAGCCTCAAGCGGGACAATGGGAATGAGCAGTTCTTC.

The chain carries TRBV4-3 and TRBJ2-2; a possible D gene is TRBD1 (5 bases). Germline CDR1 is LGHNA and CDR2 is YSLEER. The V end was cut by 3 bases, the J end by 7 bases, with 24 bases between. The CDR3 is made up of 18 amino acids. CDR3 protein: CASSHPTNPRVVHGELFF. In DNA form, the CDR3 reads TGCGCCAGCAGCCATCCCACCAACCCCAGGGTTGTCCACGGGGAGCTGTTTTTT.

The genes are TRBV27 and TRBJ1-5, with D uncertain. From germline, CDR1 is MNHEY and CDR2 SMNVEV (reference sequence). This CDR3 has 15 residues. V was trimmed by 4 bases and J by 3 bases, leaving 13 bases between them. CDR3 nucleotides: TGTGCCAGCAGTTGGGTATCGGCCCTCAATCAGCCCCAGCATTTT. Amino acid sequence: CASSWVSALNQPQHF.

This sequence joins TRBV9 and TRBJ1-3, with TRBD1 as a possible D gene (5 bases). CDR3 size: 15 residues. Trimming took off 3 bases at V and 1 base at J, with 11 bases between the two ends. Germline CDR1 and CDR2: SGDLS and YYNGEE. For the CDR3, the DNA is TGTGCCAGCAGCGGGAGTGGGGCGTCTGGAAACACCATATATTTT. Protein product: CASSGSGASGNTIYF.

The CDR3 loop reads CASSLPSGSEQFF. CDR3 sequence (DNA): TGCGCCAGCAGCTTACCTAGCGGGAGTGAGCAGTTCTTC. This sequence joins TRBV5-1 and TRBJ2-1, with 10 bases that match TRBD2. This CDR3 is 13 amino acids long. Trimming took 2 bases from V and 9 from J; bases not matched to a gene: 2. In germline, CDR1 is SGHRS, CDR2 YFSETQ.

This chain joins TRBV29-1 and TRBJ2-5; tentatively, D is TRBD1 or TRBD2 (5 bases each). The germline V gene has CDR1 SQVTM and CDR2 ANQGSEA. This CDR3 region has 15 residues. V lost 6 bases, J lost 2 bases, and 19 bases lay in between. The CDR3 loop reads CSVGTPTLEQETQYF. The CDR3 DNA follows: TGCAGCGTCGGGACCCCGACTCTAGAGCAAGAGACCCAGTACTTC.

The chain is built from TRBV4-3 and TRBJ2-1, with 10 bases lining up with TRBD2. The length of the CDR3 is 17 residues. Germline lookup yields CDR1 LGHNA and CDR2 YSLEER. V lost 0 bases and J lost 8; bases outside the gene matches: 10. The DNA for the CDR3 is TGCGCCAGCAGCCAAGAGCTAGCGGGAGTGTTAGGCGATGAGCAGTTCTTC. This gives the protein CASSQELAGVLGDEQFF.

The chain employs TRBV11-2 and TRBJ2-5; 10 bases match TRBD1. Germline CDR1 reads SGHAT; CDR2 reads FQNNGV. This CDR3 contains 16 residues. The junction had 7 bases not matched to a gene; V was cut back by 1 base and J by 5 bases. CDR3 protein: CASSLGTGGAGETQYF. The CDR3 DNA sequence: TGTGCCAGCAGCTTAGGGACAGGGGGGGCCGGGGAGACCCAGTACTTC.

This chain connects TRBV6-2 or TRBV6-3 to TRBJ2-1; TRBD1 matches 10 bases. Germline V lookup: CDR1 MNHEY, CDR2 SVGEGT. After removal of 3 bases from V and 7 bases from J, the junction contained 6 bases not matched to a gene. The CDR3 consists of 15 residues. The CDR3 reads CASSYWTGGGNEQFF. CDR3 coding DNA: TGTGCCAGCAGTTATTGGACAGGGGGAGGAAATGAGCAGTTCTTC.

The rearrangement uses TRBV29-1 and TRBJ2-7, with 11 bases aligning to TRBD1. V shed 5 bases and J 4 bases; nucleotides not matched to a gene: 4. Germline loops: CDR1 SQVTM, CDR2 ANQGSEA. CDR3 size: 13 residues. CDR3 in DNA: TGCAGCGTTTCCGGGACAGGGGGGTACGAGCAGTACTTC. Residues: CSVSGTGGYEQYF.

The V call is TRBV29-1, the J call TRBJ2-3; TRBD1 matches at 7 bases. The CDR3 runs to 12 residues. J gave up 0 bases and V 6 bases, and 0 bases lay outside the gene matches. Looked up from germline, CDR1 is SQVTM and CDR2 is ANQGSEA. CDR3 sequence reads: CSVRGSTDTQYF. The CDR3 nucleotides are TGCAGCGTCAGGGGGAGCACAGATACGCAGTATTTT.

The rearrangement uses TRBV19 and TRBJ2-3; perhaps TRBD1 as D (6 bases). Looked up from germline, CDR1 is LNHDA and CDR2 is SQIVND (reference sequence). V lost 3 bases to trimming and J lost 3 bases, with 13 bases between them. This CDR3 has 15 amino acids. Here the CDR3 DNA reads TGTGCCAGTAGTATCCAGGGGCAGCCGACAGATACGCAGTATTTT. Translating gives CASSIQGQPTDTQYF.

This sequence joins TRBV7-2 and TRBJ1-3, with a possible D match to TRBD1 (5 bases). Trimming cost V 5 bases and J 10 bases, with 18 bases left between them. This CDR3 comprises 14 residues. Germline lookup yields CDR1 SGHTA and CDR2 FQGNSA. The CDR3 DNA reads TGTGCCAGCAGCCCATTAGTGCGGGGGTCGACCATATATTTT. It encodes CASSPLVRGSTIYF.

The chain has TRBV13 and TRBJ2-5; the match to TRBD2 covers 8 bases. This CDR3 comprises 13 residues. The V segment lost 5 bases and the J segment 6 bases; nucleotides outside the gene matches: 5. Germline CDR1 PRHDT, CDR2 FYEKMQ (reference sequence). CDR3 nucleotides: TGTGCCAGCAGCCTCGGGGGGGTCAAGACCCAGTACTTC. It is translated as CASSLGGVKTQYF.

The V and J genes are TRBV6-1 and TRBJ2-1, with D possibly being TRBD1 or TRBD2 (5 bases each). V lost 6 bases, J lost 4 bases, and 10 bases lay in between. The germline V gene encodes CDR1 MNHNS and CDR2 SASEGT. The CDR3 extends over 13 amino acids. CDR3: CASRRGRYNEQFF. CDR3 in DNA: TGTGCCAGCAGACGGGGCAGGTACAATGAGCAGTTCTTC.

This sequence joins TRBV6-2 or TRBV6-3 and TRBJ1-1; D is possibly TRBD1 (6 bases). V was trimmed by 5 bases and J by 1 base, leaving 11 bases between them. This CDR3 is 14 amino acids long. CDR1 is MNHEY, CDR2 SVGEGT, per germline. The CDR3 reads CASSHLDRNTEAFF. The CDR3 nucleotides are TGTGCCAGCAGTCACCTGGACAGGAACACTGAAGCTTTCTTT.

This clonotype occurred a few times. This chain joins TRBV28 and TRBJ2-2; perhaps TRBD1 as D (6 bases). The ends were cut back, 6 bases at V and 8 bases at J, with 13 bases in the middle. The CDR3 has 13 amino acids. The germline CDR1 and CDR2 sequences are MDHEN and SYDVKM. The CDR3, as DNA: TGTGCCAGCAGGTCACAGGGTCCTGGGGAGCTGTTTTTT. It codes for CASRSQGPGELFF.

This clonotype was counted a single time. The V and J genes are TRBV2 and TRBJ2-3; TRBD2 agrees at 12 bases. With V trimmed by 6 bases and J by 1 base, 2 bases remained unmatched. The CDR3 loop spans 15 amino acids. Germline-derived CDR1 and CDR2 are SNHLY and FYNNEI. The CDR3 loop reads CASRRLAGGTDTQYF. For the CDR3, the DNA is TGTGCCAGCAGGAGACTAGCGGGGGGCACAGATACGCAGTATTTT.

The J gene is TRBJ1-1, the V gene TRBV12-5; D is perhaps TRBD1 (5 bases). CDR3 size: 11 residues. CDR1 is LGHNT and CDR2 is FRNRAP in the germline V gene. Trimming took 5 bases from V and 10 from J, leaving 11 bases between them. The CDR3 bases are TGTGCTAGTGGTCCAGGGCGTGGAGCTTTCTTT. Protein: CASGPGRGAFF. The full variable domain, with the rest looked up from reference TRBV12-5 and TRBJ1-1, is DARVTQTPRHKVTEMGQEVTMRCQPILGHNTVFWYRQTMMQGLELLAYFRNRAPLDDSGMPKDRFSAEMPDATLATLKIQPSEPRDSAVYFCASGPGRGAFFGQGTRLTVV.

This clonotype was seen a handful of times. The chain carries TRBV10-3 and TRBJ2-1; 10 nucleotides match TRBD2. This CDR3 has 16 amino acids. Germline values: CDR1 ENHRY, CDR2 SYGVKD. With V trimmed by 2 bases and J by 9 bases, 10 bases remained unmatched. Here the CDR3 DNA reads TGTGCCATCAGTGAGGGTACTAGCGGGATAAGGGCTGAGCAGTTCTTC. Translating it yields CAISEGTSGIRAEQFF.